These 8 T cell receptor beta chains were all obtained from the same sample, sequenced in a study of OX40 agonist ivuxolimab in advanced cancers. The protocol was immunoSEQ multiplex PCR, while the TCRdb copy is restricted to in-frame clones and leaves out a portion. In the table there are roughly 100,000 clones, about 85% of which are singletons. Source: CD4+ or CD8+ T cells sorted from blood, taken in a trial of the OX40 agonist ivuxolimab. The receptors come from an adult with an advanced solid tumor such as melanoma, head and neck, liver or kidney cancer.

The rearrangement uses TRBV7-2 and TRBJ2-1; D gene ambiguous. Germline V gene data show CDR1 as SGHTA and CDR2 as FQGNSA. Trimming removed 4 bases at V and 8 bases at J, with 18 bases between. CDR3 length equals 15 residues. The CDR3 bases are TGTGCCAGCAGCTCCCGTGACTCGGCAGGCGATGAGCAGTTCTTC. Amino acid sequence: CASSSRDSAGDEQFF. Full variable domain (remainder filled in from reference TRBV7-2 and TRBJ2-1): GAGVSQSPSNKVTEKGKDVELRCDPISGHTALYWYRQSLGQGLEFLIYFQGNSAPDKSGLPSDRFSAERTGGSVSTLTIQRTQQEDSAVYLCASSSRDSAGDEQFFGPGTRLTVL.

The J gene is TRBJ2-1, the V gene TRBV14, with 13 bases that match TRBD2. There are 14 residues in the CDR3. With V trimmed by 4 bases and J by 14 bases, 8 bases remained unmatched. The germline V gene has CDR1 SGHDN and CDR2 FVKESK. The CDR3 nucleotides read TGTGCCAGCAGCCCGGGACTAGCGGGGCCATGGGAGTTCTTC. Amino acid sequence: CASSPGLAGPWEFF.

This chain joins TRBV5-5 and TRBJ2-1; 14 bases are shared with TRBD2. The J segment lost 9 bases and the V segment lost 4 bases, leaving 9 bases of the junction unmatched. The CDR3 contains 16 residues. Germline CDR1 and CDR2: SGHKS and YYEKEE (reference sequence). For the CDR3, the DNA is TGTGCCAGCAGCGTGGGGACTAGCGGGAGAATAAGTGAGCAGTTCTTC. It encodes CASSVGTSGRISEQFF.

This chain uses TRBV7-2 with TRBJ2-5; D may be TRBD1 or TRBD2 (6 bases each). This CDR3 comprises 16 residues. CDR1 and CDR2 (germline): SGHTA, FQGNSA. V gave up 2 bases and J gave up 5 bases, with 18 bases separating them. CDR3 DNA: TGTGCCAGCAGCTTAACGGGGGCCGGGGCGTGGGAGACCCAGTACTTC. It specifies CASSLTGAGAWETQYF.

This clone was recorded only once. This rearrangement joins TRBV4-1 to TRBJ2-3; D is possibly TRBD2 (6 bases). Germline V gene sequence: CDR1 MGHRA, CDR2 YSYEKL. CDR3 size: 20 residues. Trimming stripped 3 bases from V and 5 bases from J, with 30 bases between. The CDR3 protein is CASSQPPLGTSHRTQDTQYF. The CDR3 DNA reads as TGCGCCAGCAGCCAGCCTCCTTTGGGTACTAGCCACCGGACTCAAGATACGCAGTATTTT.

CDR3 residues: CASSIDHRGFSNVLTF. The DNA of the CDR3 is TGTGCCAGTAGTATAGACCACAGGGGTTTTTCCAACGTCCTGACTTTC. This chain links TRBV19 with TRBJ2-6, with TRBD1 matching over 7 bases. Germline-derived CDR1 and CDR2 are LNHDA and SQIVND (reference sequence). J lost 8 bases, V lost 0 bases, and 7 bases had no gene match. This CDR3 comprises 16 residues.

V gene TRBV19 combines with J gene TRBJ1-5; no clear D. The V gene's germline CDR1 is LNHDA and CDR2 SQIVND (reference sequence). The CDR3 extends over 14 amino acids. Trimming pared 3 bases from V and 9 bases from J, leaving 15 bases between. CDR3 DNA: TGTGCCAGTAGTATCGGGAGGGAGAACATGCCCCAGCATTTT. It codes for CASSIGRENMPQHF.

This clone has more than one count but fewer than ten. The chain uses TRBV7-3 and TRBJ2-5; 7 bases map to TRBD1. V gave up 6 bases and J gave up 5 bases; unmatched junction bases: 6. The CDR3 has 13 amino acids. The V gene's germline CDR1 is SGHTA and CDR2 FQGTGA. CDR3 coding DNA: TGTGCCAGCAGTCAATGGGACAGCGAGACCCAGTACTTC. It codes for CASSQWDSETQYF.